A single sample is the source of the 3 T cell receptor beta chains below, sequenced in a study of CD8+CD57+ T cells in acquired aplastic anemia. Patients sequenced had flow cytometry evidence of CD8+CD57+ cell expansion. Genomic DNA, serving as template, underwent TCR beta VDJ and CDR3 profiling. TCRdb re-analysed the reads in MiXCR, keeping a single row per CDR3 protein. The table records tens of thousands of distinct CDR3 sequences, roughly three fifths of them present only once. Sequenced sample: sorted CD4+, CD8+, or CD8+CD57+ T cells (not recorded which) from PBMCs. The receptors come from a human donor with aplastic anemia.

The J gene is TRBJ2-7, the V gene TRBV2; D unresolved. The CDR3 is 13 amino acids. Germline CDR1 reads SNHLY; CDR2 reads FYNNEI. V lost 6 bases to trimming and J lost 2 bases, with 11 bases between them. The DNA of the CDR3 is TGTGCCAGCAGCAAGGCTCCGGCCTACGAGCAGTACTTC. This codes for CASSKAPAYEQYF.

This clonotype was seen many times. This sequence joins TRBV7-3 and TRBJ2-5, with 8 bases lining up with TRBD2. V lost 6 bases to trimming and J lost 4 bases; unmatched junction nucleotides: 16. The CDR3 has 17 residues. The germline V gene has CDR1 SGHTA and CDR2 FQGTGA. For the CDR3, the DNA is TGTGCCAGCAGTCTCGTAGCCGGGGGGGCCGTGGGAGAGACCCAGTACTTC. Translated: CASSLVAGGAVGETQYF.

This rearrangement joins TRBV7-9 to TRBJ2-5, with no clear D. The germline V gene has CDR1 SEHNR and CDR2 FQNEAQ (reference sequence). This CDR3 comprises 12 residues. The V gene lost 5 bases and the J gene lost 5 bases, with 9 bases spanning the gap. The CDR3: CASSRLGETQYF. CDR3 coding DNA: TGTGCCAGCAGCCGCCTTGGGGAGACCCAGTACTTC.